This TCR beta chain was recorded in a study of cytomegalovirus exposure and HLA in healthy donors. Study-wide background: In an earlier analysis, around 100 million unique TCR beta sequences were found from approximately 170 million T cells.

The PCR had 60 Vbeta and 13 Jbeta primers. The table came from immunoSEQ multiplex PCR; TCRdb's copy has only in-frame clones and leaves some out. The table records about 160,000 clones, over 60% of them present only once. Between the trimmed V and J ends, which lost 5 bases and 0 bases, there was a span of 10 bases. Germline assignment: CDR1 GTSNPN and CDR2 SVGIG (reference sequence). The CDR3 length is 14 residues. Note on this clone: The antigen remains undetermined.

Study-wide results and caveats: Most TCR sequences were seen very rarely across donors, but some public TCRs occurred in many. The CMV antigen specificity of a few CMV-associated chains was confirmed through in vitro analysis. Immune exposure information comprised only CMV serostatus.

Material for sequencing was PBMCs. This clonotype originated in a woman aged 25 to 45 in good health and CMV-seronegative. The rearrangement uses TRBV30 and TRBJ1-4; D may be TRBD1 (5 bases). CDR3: CAWGDRTTNEKLFF. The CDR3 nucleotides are TGTGCCTGGGGTGACAGAACAACTAATGAAAAACTGTTTTTT. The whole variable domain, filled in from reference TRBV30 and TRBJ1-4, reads SQTIHQWPATLVQPVGSPLSLECTVEGTSNPNLYWYRQAAGRGLQLLFYSVGIGQISSEVPQNLSASRPQDRQFILSSKKLLLSDSGFYLCAWGDRTTNEKLFFGSGTQLSVL.